This T cell receptor (beta chain) was obtained from a study of CD8+ T cells in alopecia areata. V lost 3 bases to trimming and J lost 4 bases, with 9 bases between them. The CDR3 totals 13 residues. Germline CDR1 MNHEY, CDR2 SMNVEV (reference sequence). After isolation, RNA underwent reverse transcription to generate cDNA as the sequencing template. Assay used: immunoSEQ multiplex PCR; TCRdb lists only in-frame clones, some missing. The data hold about 150,000 clones, with around 87% observed a single time. Researchers gathered lesional scalp punch biopsies and peripheral blood from patients with alopecia areata.

The source of this sequence is a human donor with alopecia areata. The sample in question was CD8+ T cells sorted from blood, obtained at week 0. The chain links TRBV27 to TRBJ1-2, with TRBD1 as a possible D gene (5 bases). In DNA, the CDR3 is TGTGCCAGCAGTTTTCGGCAGGGCTATGGCTACACCTTC. This gives the protein CASSFRQGYGYTF.